The present T cell receptor beta chain was sequenced within a study of T cells in Graves' hyperthyroidism and ophthalmopathy. This CDR3 has 14 residues. CDR1 and CDR2 from the germline V gene are DFQATT and SNEGSKA (reference sequence). The V and J ends lost 5 bases and 1 base respectively, with 12 bases between them. RNA transcripts yielded amplified TCR beta CDR3 regions. The primer set for the first-round RT-PCR of the TCR CDR3 was HTBI. TCRdb re-called the multiplex PCR reads with MiXCR, one entry per CDR3 protein. The table records more than 600,000 distinct CDR3 sequences, approximately 16% of them present only once.

Sequencing was carried out using blood. V usage is TRBV20-1 and J usage is TRBJ2-4; maybe TRBD2 (6 bases). This clonotype was obtained from a man between 18 and 29 years old with Graves' hyperthyroidism. This CDR3 is CSAWRAVAKNIQYF. As DNA, the CDR3 is TGCAGTGCTTGGAGGGCCGTGGCCAAAAACATTCAGTACTTC.